The 18 T cell receptor beta chains below were found in one sample sequenced in a study of neurological immune-mediated disorders. Time point denoted: longitudinal time-point 1 (baseline). A single record per CDR3 protein comes from TCRdb applying MiXCR to the 5' RACE reads. The profile shows 35,000 to 45,000 distinct CDR3 sequences, about 3.3% of them singletons. Sequenced: PBMCs. These receptor sequences come from a woman aged 55 to 70 with multiple sclerosis.

This clonotype was observed at least ten times. This chain links TRBV10-3 with TRBJ2-1; the match to TRBD2 covers 14 bases. This CDR3 comprises 18 residues. Trimming removed 2 bases from V and 3 bases from J; junction bases left unmatched: 6. CDR1 and CDR2 (germline): ENHRY, SYGVKD. CDR3 coding DNA: TGTGCCATCAGTGAGCAAGGACTAGCGGGGGGACACTACAATGAGCAGTTCTTC. Translated, it gives CAISEQGLAGGHYNEQFF.

Ten or more counts support this clonotype. The genes are TRBV15 and TRBJ2-2; TRBD1 is a possible D gene (5 bases). The germline V gene has CDR1 LNHNV and CDR2 YYDKDF (reference sequence). V lost 0 bases to trimming and J lost 1 base, with 9 bases between them. The CDR3 consists of 16 residues. The chain's CDR3 is CATSREQGLNTGELFF. In DNA, the CDR3 is TGTGCCACCAGCAGAGAGCAGGGCCTGAACACCGGGGAGCTGTTTTTT.

This clonotype has ten or more counts. The J gene is TRBJ2-7, the V gene TRBV10-2, with TRBD1 matching 7 bases. This CDR3 comprises 14 residues. The germline CDR1 and CDR2 sequences are WSHSY and SAAADI. After removal of 6 bases from V and 8 bases from J, the junction contained 13 bases not matched to a gene. For the CDR3, the DNA is TGCGCCAGCAGCGAAGGGACAGTGACCTCGAAGCAGTACTTC. This codes for CASSEGTVTSKQYF.

This clonotype appeared many times. V and J are TRBV5-1 and TRBJ2-3; D unresolved. This CDR3 has 14 residues. The germline gives CDR1 SGHRS, CDR2 YFSETQ. V was cut by 4 bases and J by 3 bases, with 12 bases left in between. CDR3 nucleotide sequence: TGCGCCAGCAGCCCCGGGCTGACAACAGATACGCAGTATTTT. This codes for CASSPGLTTDTQYF.

This clonotype was counted a few times. The chain carries TRBV6-4 and TRBJ1-2; tentative D call: TRBD1 (5 bases). Germline assignment: CDR1 MRHNA and CDR2 SNTAGT. The CDR3 extends over 14 amino acids. Trimming stripped 3 bases from V and 2 bases from J, with 10 bases between. CDR3 protein: CASSEGDGNYGYTF. In nucleotides, the CDR3 is TGTGCCAGCAGTGAGGGGGACGGAAACTATGGCTACACCTTC.

Details on this clonotype: A read error is possible here, since a much larger clone lies one base away. The rearrangement links TRBV6-2 or TRBV6-3 to TRBJ1-5; 7 nucleotides match TRBD1. The tail of the sequence fits TRBJ2-3 better, so the J call may be wrong. Germline V gene lookup returns CDR1 MNHEY and CDR2 SVGEGT. The CDR3 is 13 residues long. The CDR3, as DNA: TGTGCCAGCAGTTACACGAAGGGACAGCCCCAGTATTTT. Amino acids: CASSYTKGQPQYF.

In its sample, this clonotype was seen a few times. The genes are TRBV3-1 and TRBJ2-1, with TRBD1 matching over 7 bases. The CDR3 sequence is 16 residues long. Trimming at V came to 5 bases and at J to 7 bases, leaving 14 bases not matched to a gene. Germline V gene data show CDR1 as LGHDT and CDR2 as YNNKEL (reference sequence). CDR3 nucleotides: TGTGCCAGCAGCTTGGATGCGAGACAGGGTGGGAATGAGCAGTTCTTC. Its protein product is CASSLDARQGGNEQFF.

In its sample, this clonotype was seen many times. The rearrangement joins TRBV20-1 to TRBJ1-6; D is ambiguous. The V and J ends lost 5 bases and 7 bases respectively, with 6 bases between them. Germline CDR1 is DFQATT and CDR2 is SNEGSKA (reference sequence). CDR3 length: 11 amino acids. CDR3 amino acids: CSAGRNSPLHF. The CDR3 DNA is TGCAGTGCTGGAAGGAATTCACCCCTCCACTTT.

The table lists this clonotype with a count of one. A much larger clone lies one base from this, so it may be a read error. This chain connects TRBV5-5 to TRBJ1-2; 7 bases are a match to TRBD1. Germline CDR1 reads SGHKS; CDR2 reads YYEKEE (reference sequence). The V gene end was trimmed by 4 bases and the J gene end by 3 bases; junction bases not matched to a gene: 9. This CDR3 is built from 15 residues. In DNA, the CDR3 is TGTGCCAGCAGCCACGGACAGGAGCCTCACTATGGCTACACCTTC. Protein product: CASSHGQEPHYGYTF.

This clonotype was counted many times. This sequence joins TRBV3-1 and TRBJ2-2; D gene unclear. The CDR3 runs to 15 residues. Deletions cut 3 bases from V and 6 bases from J, with 14 bases between. Germline assignment: CDR1 LGHDT and CDR2 YNNKEL (reference sequence). CDR3 nucleotide sequence: TGTGCCAGCAGCCAGGCTTTGGTTGGGGCCGGGGAGCTGTTTTTT. Translating gives CASSQALVGAGELFF.

This clonotype was recorded at least ten times. The chain carries TRBV5-5 and TRBJ1-1; D remains unclear. V dropped 2 bases and J dropped 3 bases, with 8 bases sitting between them. This CDR3 has 13 residues. Germline V gives CDR1 SGHKS, CDR2 YYEKEE (reference sequence). The CDR3 coding sequence is TGTGCCAGCAGCTTTGCCTTATACACTGAAGCTTTCTTT. As protein: CASSFALYTEAFF.

This clonotype was counted ten times or more. This chain uses TRBV5-1 with TRBJ1-5; 7 positions agree with TRBD1. CDR1 is SGHRS and CDR2 is YFSETQ in the germline V gene. This CDR3 has 17 amino acids. With V trimmed by 4 bases and J by 3 bases, 13 bases remained unmatched. CDR3 nucleotides: TGCGCCAGCAGCCTGGGTTTGGTTGGGACAGTCAATCAGCCCCAGCATTTT. Translated: CASSLGLVGTVNQPQHF.

This clonotype has a count of ten or more. The genes are TRBV12-3 or TRBV12-4 and TRBJ2-1; 10 nucleotides match TRBD2. This CDR3 comprises 15 residues. V dropped 7 bases and J dropped 5; count of bases not matched to a gene: 8. Here the CDR3 reads CASTLTSGLNNEQFF. In nucleotides, the CDR3 is TGTGCCAGCACACTGACTAGCGGGCTCAACAATGAGCAGTTCTTC.

This clonotype was found many times. The V and J genes are TRBV27 and TRBJ2-6, with a tentative D call TRBD1 (6 bases). CDR3 size: 16 residues. V was clipped by 3 bases and J by 0 bases, with 9 bases between them. Germline CDR1 MNHEY, CDR2 SMNVEV (reference sequence). Here the CDR3 reads CASSFSDSSGANVLTF. CDR3 sequence (DNA): TGTGCCAGCAGTTTCTCGGACAGCTCTGGGGCCAACGTCCTGACTTTC.

The sample holds many counts of this clonotype. The J gene is TRBJ2-5, the V gene TRBV5-1; D perhaps matches TRBD2 (5 bases). Germline CDR1 reads SGHRS; CDR2 reads YFSETQ. The V end was cut by 0 bases, the J end by 7 bases, with 13 bases between. The CDR3 contains 14 residues. The CDR3: CASSLELAEGTQYF. The CDR3 DNA is TGCGCCAGCAGCTTGGAGCTAGCAGAAGGGACCCAGTACTTC.

This clonotype was counted ten times or more. The J gene is TRBJ2-1, the V gene TRBV12-3 or TRBV12-4; unclear D gene. Trimming cost V 6 bases and J 1 base, with 16 bases left between them. The CDR3 spans 16 residues. Here the CDR3 reads CASRRRTDLSYNEQFF. The CDR3 DNA reads TGTGCCAGCAGACGCCGGACGGACCTATCCTACAATGAGCAGTTCTTC.

In its sample, this clonotype was seen many times. This chain connects TRBV25-1 to TRBJ1-1; no definite D call. The germline V gene encodes CDR1 MGHDK and CDR2 SYGVNS. Trimming took off 6 bases at V and 1 base at J, with 15 bases between the two ends. CDR3 size: 15 residues. CDR3 DNA: TGTGCCAGCAGCCCCAGAAACAGCGCGAACACTGAAGCTTTCTTT. Translation: CASSPRNSANTEAFF. Full variable domain (outside the CDR3, taken from reference TRBV25-1 and TRBJ1-1): EADIYQTPRYLVIGTGKKITLECSQTMGHDKMYWYQQDPGMELHLIHYSYGVNSTEKGDLSSESTVSRIRTEHFPLTLESARPSHTSQYLCASSPRNSANTEAFFGQGTRLTVV.

This clonotype was detected ten times or more. V and J are TRBV29-1 and TRBJ1-1; 7 positions agree with TRBD1. The V and J ends lost 6 bases and 3 bases, in that order; junction bases with no gene match: 7. The CDR3 contains 13 residues. Germline-derived CDR1 and CDR2 are SQVTM and ANQGSEA. CDR3: CSVATGMDTEAFF. The CDR3 DNA sequence: TGCAGCGTGGCGACAGGGATGGACACTGAAGCTTTCTTT.